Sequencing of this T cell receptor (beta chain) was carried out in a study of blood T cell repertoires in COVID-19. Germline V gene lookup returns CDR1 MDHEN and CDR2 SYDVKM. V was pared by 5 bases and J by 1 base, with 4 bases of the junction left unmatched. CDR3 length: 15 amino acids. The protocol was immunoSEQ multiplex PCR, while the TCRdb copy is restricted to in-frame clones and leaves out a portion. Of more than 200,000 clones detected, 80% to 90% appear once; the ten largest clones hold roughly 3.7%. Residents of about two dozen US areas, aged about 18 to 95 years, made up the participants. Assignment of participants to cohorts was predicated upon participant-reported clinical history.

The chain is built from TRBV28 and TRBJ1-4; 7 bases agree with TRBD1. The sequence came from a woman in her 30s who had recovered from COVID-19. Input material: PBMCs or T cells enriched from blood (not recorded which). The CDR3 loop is CASSPGGITNEKLFF. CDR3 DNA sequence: TGTGCCAGCAGTCCAGGGGGAATAACTAATGAAAAACTGTTTTTT.